A single sample gave rise to the 13 T cell receptor beta chains below, sequenced in a study of cytomegalovirus exposure and HLA in healthy donors. Researchers ran the PCR with 60 Vbeta and 13 Jbeta primers. Produced via immunoSEQ multiplex PCR; TCRdb's table is partial and in-frame only. The sample has about 98,000 clones, 60% to 80% seen once; the top ten hold 1.2%. The source material was PBMCs. The receptors shown here come from a female donor in good health and CMV-seronegative.

J is TRBJ2-6 and V is TRBV5-4; 7 bases line up with TRBD1. Germline CDR1 reads SGHNT; CDR2 reads YYREEE (reference sequence). Trimming took 4 bases from V and 4 from J; bases not matched to a gene: 5. The CDR3 loop spans 15 amino acids. CDR3 protein: CASSIQGSGANVLTF. The CDR3 coding sequence is TGTGCCAGCAGCATACAGGGGTCGGGGGCCAACGTCCTGACTTTC.

The chain has TRBV19 and TRBJ1-1; D not certain. Germline assignment: CDR1 LNHDA and CDR2 SQIVND (reference sequence). V lost 5 bases and J 8 bases, leaving 15 bases between the germline ends. The CDR3 has 13 residues. The CDR3 bases are TGTGCCAGTAGTTCCCACATGATAACAGAAGCTTTCTTT. Protein sequence: CASSSHMITEAFF.

The chain uses TRBV5-1 and TRBJ1-4; 10 bases match TRBD1. With 0 bases clipped from V and 4 bases from J, the junction kept 0 bases outside the gene matches. CDR1 and CDR2 from the germline V gene are SGHRS and YFSETQ. The CDR3 loop spans 15 amino acids. The CDR3 sequence is CASSLGTGGNEKLFF. The CDR3 DNA follows: TGCGCCAGCAGCTTGGGGACAGGGGGTAATGAAAAACTGTTTTTT. Full variable domain (missing parts from reference TRBV5-1 and TRBJ1-4): KAGVTQTPRYLIKTRGQQVTLSCSPISGHRSVSWYQQTPGQGLQFLFEYFSETQRNKGNFPGRFSGRQFSNSRSEMNVSTLELGDSALYLCASSLGTGGNEKLFFGSGTQLSVL.

With regard to this clone: Its ends do not fully match the called genes, so a read error is possible. The chain combines TRBV5-4 with TRBJ1-1, with D unclear. Germline V gives CDR1 SGHNT, CDR2 YYREEE (reference sequence). The CDR3 length is 17 residues. This CDR3 reads CDSSLEFGGGGSTEAFF. The CDR3 coding sequence is TGTGACAGCAGCTTGGAATTCGGAGGAGGAGGGAGCACTGAAGCTTTCTTT.

The chain joins TRBV10-3 to TRBJ2-7, with 8 nucleotides matching TRBD2. The V and J ends lost 2 bases and 1 base, in that order; junction bases with no gene match: 4. Germline values: CDR1 ENHRY, CDR2 SYGVKD. This CDR3 is 15 amino acids long. The CDR3 spells CAISEGLAVSYEQYF. Here the CDR3 DNA reads TGTGCCATCAGTGAGGGACTAGCTGTGTCCTACGAGCAGTACTTC.

The rearrangement links TRBV30 to TRBJ1-4; a weak D match, TRBD1 (6 bases). CDR1 is GTSNPN, CDR2 SVGIG, per germline (reference sequence). This CDR3 spans 15 amino acids. V lost 2 bases to trimming and J lost 4 bases, with 14 bases between them. The CDR3 reads CAWSPWTAFNEKLFF. In nucleotides, the CDR3 is TGTGCCTGGAGTCCATGGACAGCGTTTAATGAAAAACTGTTTTTT.

CDR3: CASSPDVPGGSPLHF. Here the CDR3 DNA reads TGTGCCAGCAGCCCTGACGTCCCCGGAGGTTCACCCCTCCACTTT. The chain combines TRBV7-9 with TRBJ1-6, with D uncertain. Germline V CDR1 and CDR2: SEHNR, FQNEAQ (reference sequence). Trimming stripped 5 bases from V and 9 bases from J, with 17 bases between. The CDR3 totals 15 residues.

The V call is TRBV7-9, the J call TRBJ1-1, with 8 nucleotides matching TRBD1. The CDR3 is 15 amino acids. The V and J ends lost 6 bases and 0 bases, in that order; junction bases with no gene match: 6. Germline CDR1 and CDR2: SEHNR and FQNEAQ (reference sequence). The DNA for the CDR3 is TGTGCCAGCAGTCAAGGACAGGGAATGAACACTGAAGCTTTCTTT. It encodes CASSQGQGMNTEAFF.

This clone has only a few counts. The chain's CDR3 is CASSLKGDQPQHF. CDR3 DNA: TGTGCCAGCAGCTTAAAGGGGGATCAGCCCCAGCATTTT. The chain combines TRBV7-9 with TRBJ1-5, with a tentative D call TRBD1 (6 bases). CDR1 and CDR2 from the germline V gene are SEHNR and FQNEAQ (reference sequence). With 2 bases removed from V and 5 bases from J, the gap between germline ends came to 7 bases. This CDR3 is 13 amino acids long.

The chain employs TRBV27 and TRBJ2-7, with a weak D call TRBD2 (6 bases). V gave up 8 bases and J gave up 2 bases, with 13 bases separating them. The length of the CDR3 is 13 residues. The germline V gene encodes CDR1 MNHEY and CDR2 SMNVEV (reference sequence). In nucleotides, the CDR3 is TGTGCCAGCCGCCTGACGGGGGCCTACGAGCAGTACTTC. This sequence encodes CASRLTGAYEQYF.

The table lists this clone with a few counts. Other nucleotide sequences from this sample produce the same CDR3. The V gene is TRBV5-1, the J gene TRBJ2-5; TRBD2 matches 9 bases. The ends lost 5 bases at V and 1 base at J; junction bases unmatched: 12. In germline, CDR1 is SGHRS, CDR2 YFSETQ. This CDR3 has 17 residues. The DNA of the CDR3 is TGCGCCAGCAGTCCGGGCGGGCTAGCGGGGATCCAAGAGACCCAGTACTTC. Amino acids: CASSPGGLAGIQETQYF. Together with reference TRBV5-1 and TRBJ2-5, the CDR3 gives the full variable domain: KAGVTQTPRYLIKTRGQQVTLSCSPISGHRSVSWYQQTPGQGLQFLFEYFSETQRNKGNFPGRFSGRQFSNSRSEMNVSTLELGDSALYLCASSPGGLAGIQETQYFGPGTRLLVL.

CDR3 protein: CASSSQGNQPQHF. The CDR3 DNA follows: TGTGCCAGCAGCTCGCAGGGTAATCAGCCCCAGCATTTT. The chain links TRBV7-2 to TRBJ1-5, with D perhaps TRBD1 (5 bases). The V gene's germline CDR1 is SGHTA and CDR2 FQGNSA. V lost 4 bases, J lost 4 bases, and 8 bases lay in between. The length of the CDR3 is 13 residues.

This clone was seen more than once but under ten times. The rearrangement joins TRBV6-5 to TRBJ2-7; TRBD1 agrees at 9 bases. After removal of 5 bases from V and 6 bases from J, the junction contained 11 bases not matched to a gene. Germline lookup yields CDR1 MNHEY and CDR2 SVGAGI. The CDR3 runs to 15 residues. CDR3 loop: CASSLTGTGPVEQYF. The CDR3 DNA is TGTGCCAGCAGTCTGACCGGGACAGGGCCGGTCGAGCAGTACTTC.